This passage covers 27 T cell receptor beta chains from one sample sequenced in a study of T cell responses to AZD1222 COVID-19 vaccine. The assay was immunoSEQ multiplex PCR, and TCRdb's table has in-frame clones only and misses some. Among fewer than 150,000 clones listed, approximately 80% were seen once. Specimen: peripheral blood, collected on day 0 of AZD1222 vaccination. Receptors were obtained from an adult in good health.

This rearrangement joins TRBV27 to TRBJ1-2; a weak D match, TRBD1 (5 bases). The germline CDR1 and CDR2 sequences are MNHEY and SMNVEV (reference sequence). V was clipped by 0 bases and J by 6 bases, with 11 bases between them. The CDR3 spans 14 residues. This chain's CDR3 is CASSLSAGLDGYTF. DNA of the CDR3: TGTGCCAGCAGTTTATCCGCAGGGCTGGATGGCTACACCTTC.

The chain couples TRBV30 to TRBJ1-1; maybe TRBD1 (6 bases). This CDR3 has 13 amino acids. Trimming took off 2 bases at V and 5 bases at J, with 12 bases between the two ends. Per germline, CDR1 GTSNPN and CDR2 SVGIG (reference sequence). CDR3 protein: CAWSPTRGTEAFF. In DNA, the CDR3 is TGTGCCTGGAGTCCCACCAGGGGAACTGAAGCTTTCTTT.

The rearrangement joins TRBV7-2 to TRBJ2-3, with D perhaps TRBD2 (5 bases). This CDR3 has 14 residues. Germline V CDR1 and CDR2: SGHTA, FQGNSA. Trimming pared 2 bases from V and 2 bases from J, leaving 8 bases between. The CDR3 loop is CASSLRRTTDTQYF. Written as DNA, the CDR3 is TGTGCCAGCAGCTTAAGGAGGACCACAGATACGCAGTATTTT. Complete variable domain (other parts from reference TRBV7-2 and TRBJ2-3): GAGVSQSPSNKVTEKGKDVELRCDPISGHTALYWYRQSLGQGLEFLIYFQGNSAPDKSGLPSDRFSAERTGGSVSTLTIQRTQQEDSAVYLCASSLRRTTDTQYFGPGTRLTVL.

The table lists this clone with a few counts. J is TRBJ1-4 and V is TRBV28; D is ambiguous. The CDR3 has 15 amino acids. Germline assignment: CDR1 MDHEN and CDR2 SYDVKM. The ends were cut back, 1 base at V and 0 bases at J, with 6 bases in the middle. CDR3 DNA sequence: TGTGCCAGCAGTTTATCGGGAGCAACTAATGAAAAACTGTTTTTT. This encodes CASSLSGATNEKLFF.

The V and J genes are TRBV27 and TRBJ1-4; unclear D gene. V lost 0 bases, J lost 8 bases, and 7 bases lay in between. The CDR3 consists of 13 residues. Per the germline V gene, CDR1 is MNHEY and CDR2 is SMNVEV (reference sequence). The CDR3 coding sequence is TGTGCCAGCAGTTTATCAGTGGGAGAAAAACTGTTTTTT. It encodes CASSLSVGEKLFF.

This sequence joins TRBV5-1 and TRBJ2-3; D is unresolved. Germline CDR1 is SGHRS and CDR2 is YFSETQ. V gave up 0 bases and J gave up 4 bases, with 12 bases separating them. This CDR3 comprises 15 residues. This CDR3 reads CASSLGIRRADTQYF. The CDR3 DNA follows: TGCGCCAGCAGCTTGGGGATCCGCCGGGCAGATACGCAGTATTTT. Variable domain in full (rest from reference TRBV5-1 and TRBJ2-3): KAGVTQTPRYLIKTRGQQVTLSCSPISGHRSVSWYQQTPGQGLQFLFEYFSETQRNKGNFPGRFSGRQFSNSRSEMNVSTLELGDSALYLCASSLGIRRADTQYFGPGTRLTVL.

V and J are TRBV6-6 and TRBJ1-2, with 9 bases aligning to TRBD1. V lost 6 bases and J lost 4; bases outside the gene matches: 6. CDR1 and CDR2 (germline): MNHNY, SVGAGI (reference sequence). The CDR3 has 14 residues. This chain's CDR3 is CASSPTGGIYGYTF. Here the CDR3 DNA reads TGTGCCAGCAGCCCGACAGGGGGGATCTATGGCTACACCTTC.

This chain uses TRBV5-1 with TRBJ2-3; possibly TRBD2 for D (6 bases). Germline assignment: CDR1 SGHRS and CDR2 YFSETQ. The CDR3 extends over 17 amino acids. V shed 3 bases and J shed 4 bases, with 21 bases lying between them. CDR3 sequence: CASSSVTTTSRADTQYF. The CDR3 DNA follows: TGCGCCAGCAGCTCGGTGACCACTACTAGCAGGGCAGATACGCAGTATTTT.

V usage is TRBV3-1 (or the pseudogene TRBV3-2) and J usage is TRBJ1-3; no reliable D call. Trimming removed 1 base from V and 0 bases from J, with 10 bases in between. CDR1 and CDR2 (germline): LGHDT, YNNKEL (reference sequence). This CDR3 is 16 amino acids long. The CDR3 region is CASSQGLGFSGNTIYF. The CDR3 DNA sequence: TGTGCCAGCAGCCAAGGTTTAGGATTCTCTGGAAACACCATATATTTT.

As for this clone: Other DNA sequences within the sample encode an identical CDR3. V and J are TRBV6-1 and TRBJ1-3; D unresolved. The germline V and J ends were trimmed by 2 bases and 2 bases, with 7 bases remaining between them. Germline loops: CDR1 MNHNS, CDR2 SASEGT. The CDR3 has 14 residues. In nucleotides, the CDR3 is TGTGCCAGCAGTGAATCCGGGGCTGGAAACACCATATATTTT. This sequence encodes CASSESGAGNTIYF.

The genes are TRBV30 and TRBJ1-6; 9 nucleotides agree with TRBD1. V gave up 4 bases and J gave up 6 bases; unmatched junction bases: 4. This CDR3 contains 14 residues. Germline V lookup: CDR1 GTSNPN, CDR2 SVGIG (reference sequence). The CDR3 is CAWTLGQGNSPLHF. The CDR3 DNA is TGTGCCTGGACTCTGGGACAGGGTAATTCACCCCTCCACTTT.

The V gene is TRBV11-2, the J gene TRBJ2-1, with D maybe TRBD1 (6 bases). Germline CDR1 and CDR2: SGHAT and FQNNGV. Trimming cost V 8 bases and J 2 bases, with 13 bases left between them. The CDR3 totals 14 residues. The DNA for the CDR3 is TGTGCCAGCCACGGAAGGGGGACCTACAATGAGCAGTTCTTC. Its translation is CASHGRGTYNEQFF.

The chain carries TRBV3-1 (or the pseudogene TRBV3-2) and TRBJ2-3; possibly TRBD2 for D (5 bases). CDR1 is LGHDT and CDR2 is YNNKEL in the germline V gene (reference sequence). V was cut by 0 bases and J by 8 bases, with 12 bases left in between. The CDR3 spans 14 residues. CDR3 DNA sequence: TGTGCCAGCAGCCAAGATCGCGGGTTGGGTACGCAGTATTTT. Translated: CASSQDRGLGTQYF.

V and J are TRBV6-8 and TRBJ2-7, with D uncertain. The CDR3 loop spans 12 amino acids. V shed 7 bases and J shed 2 bases, with 9 bases lying between them. Germline V gene sequence: CDR1 MNHGY, CDR2 SAAAGT. The CDR3 DNA reads as TGTGCCAGCATCGACGGTCCCTACGAGCAGTACTTC. Translating gives CASIDGPYEQYF.

The chain couples TRBV30 to TRBJ2-7, with 10 bases aligning to TRBD2. CDR3 size: 13 residues. With V trimmed by 4 bases and J by 5 bases, 5 bases remained unmatched. CDR1 and CDR2 from the germline V gene are GTSNPN and SVGIG (reference sequence). The CDR3 DNA is TGTGCCTGGAAACAAGCGGGGGGGCACGAGCAGTACTTC. Its translation: CAWKQAGGHEQYF.

This clone was seen repeatedly, ten times or more. The CDR3 loop is CASSQPASLVCMNTEAFF. CDR3 bases: TGCGCCAGCAGTCAACCCGCTAGTCTGGTGTGTATGAACACTGAAGCTTTCTTT. The rearrangement uses TRBV23-1 and TRBJ1-1; no reliable D call. TRBV23-1 carries the ORF label, with uncertain function. This CDR3 has 18 residues. V was cut by 2 bases and J by 0 bases, with 19 bases left in between.

The J gene is TRBJ1-5, the V gene TRBV30; 7 bases line up with TRBD1. The CDR3 runs to 13 residues. Trimming removed 2 bases from V and 5 bases from J; junction bases left unmatched: 3. The V gene's germline CDR1 is GTSNPN and CDR2 SVGIG (reference sequence). CDR3 protein: CAWSLQGYQPQHF. DNA of the CDR3: TGTGCCTGGAGTCTACAGGGGTATCAGCCCCAGCATTTT.

V gene TRBV3-1 (or the pseudogene TRBV3-2) combines with J gene TRBJ1-1, with unresolved D. Germline V gene sequence: CDR1 LGHDT, CDR2 YNNKEL (reference sequence). This CDR3 is 15 amino acids long. V shed 5 bases and J shed 1 base, with 14 bases lying between them. CDR3 residues: CASSAWQITNTEAFF. CDR3 sequence (DNA): TGTGCCAGCAGCGCTTGGCAGATTACGAACACTGAAGCTTTCTTT.

The chain combines TRBV11-2 with TRBJ2-1; D possibly matches TRBD1 or TRBD2 (5 bases each). The germline V and J ends were trimmed by 1 base and 6 bases, with 16 bases remaining between them. CDR1 and CDR2 from the germline V gene are SGHAT and FQNNGV. The CDR3 covers 16 residues. The CDR3 DNA sequence: TGTGCCAGCAGCTTAGGGGATCGGGGCGTGGGCAATGAGCAGTTCTTC. This gives the protein CASSLGDRGVGNEQFF.

This chain joins TRBV7-9 and TRBJ1-5; D remains unclear. The V gene lost 5 bases and the J gene lost 0 bases, with 5 bases spanning the gap. Looked up from germline, CDR1 is SEHNR and CDR2 is FQNEAQ (reference sequence). The CDR3 contains 13 residues. The CDR3 protein is CASSGRSNQPQHF. The CDR3 nucleotides are TGTGCCAGCAGCGGCCGTAGCAATCAGCCCCAGCATTTT.

The rearrangement links TRBV5-1 to TRBJ1-1; tentatively, D is TRBD1 (6 bases). Germline V gives CDR1 SGHRS, CDR2 YFSETQ. The CDR3 has 18 residues. V was clipped by 4 bases and J by 0 bases, with 22 bases between them. The CDR3 DNA is TGCGCCAGCAGCGGGGGGCCAACCCAGAACATACTGAACACTGAAGCTTTCTTT. It specifies CASSGGPTQNILNTEAFF.

This chain links TRBV10-3 with TRBJ2-7; D perhaps matches TRBD1 (6 bases). The CDR3 is 15 amino acids. V gave up 2 bases and J gave up 1 base, with 12 bases separating them. The V gene's germline CDR1 is ENHRY and CDR2 SYGVKD. For the CDR3, the DNA is TGTGCCATCAGTGAGGGACAGCTAAAATCCTACGAGCAGTACTTC. Translating gives CAISEGQLKSYEQYF.

This clone has only a few counts. The chain links TRBV10-3 to TRBJ1-2; D is uncertain. V was clipped by 4 bases and J by 4 bases, with 10 bases between them. There are 13 residues in the CDR3. Germline V lookup: CDR1 ENHRY, CDR2 SYGVKD. CDR3 DNA sequence: TGTGCCATCAGTGTAGGTGATGGCTATGGCTACACCTTC. Protein sequence: CAISVGDGYGYTF.

V is TRBV5-4 and J is TRBJ2-3; D unresolved. The V gene's germline CDR1 is SGHNT and CDR2 YYREEE (reference sequence). The CDR3 has 11 residues. V lost 3 bases to trimming and J lost 2 bases, with 1 base between them. CDR3 bases: TGTGCCAGCAGCTCCACAGATACGCAGTATTTT. This gives the protein CASSSTDTQYF.

This clone was seen a single time. The chain carries TRBV28 and TRBJ1-5; the match to TRBD1 covers 7 bases. CDR3 length: 17 amino acids. Germline-derived CDR1 and CDR2 are MDHEN and SYDVKM. Trimming took 4 bases from V and 0 from J; bases not matched to a gene: 9. The CDR3 nucleotides read TGTGCCAGCAGTTCCCAAGGACAGGCTTATAGCAATCAGCCCCAGCATTTT. This encodes CASSSQGQAYSNQPQHF. Filled out from reference TRBV28 and TRBJ1-5, the complete variable domain reads DVKVTQSSRYLVKRTGEKVFLECVQDMDHENMFWYRQDPGLGLRLIYFSYDVKMKEKGDIPEGYSVSREKKERFSLILESASTNQTSMYLCASSSQGQAYSNQPQHFGDGTRLSIL.

This sequence joins TRBV27 and TRBJ1-3, with 10 bases lining up with TRBD1. In germline, CDR1 is MNHEY, CDR2 SMNVEV (reference sequence). CDR3 length equals 16 residues. V shed 5 bases and J 4 bases; nucleotides not matched to a gene: 8. The CDR3 sequence: CASSTMTGGYGNTIYF. The CDR3 nucleotides read TGTGCCAGCAGTACCATGACAGGGGGCTACGGAAACACCATATATTTT.

The rearrangement links TRBV7-2 to TRBJ2-7, with a possible D match to TRBD2 (7 bases). Germline V lookup: CDR1 SGHTA, CDR2 FQGNSA. Trimming cost V 5 bases and J 4 bases, with 24 bases left between them. The CDR3 consists of 17 residues. CDR3: CASSPRAGAGVIYEQYF. The CDR3 nucleotides read TGTGCCAGCAGCCCAAGGGCGGGGGCAGGGGTTATTTACGAGCAGTACTTC.